Following are 3 T cell receptor beta chains from one sample sequenced in a study of blood T cells in healthy people across ages. Next came a second PCR, run for about 6 to 11 cycles, which used a sample-barcoded 5' primer along with a J-beta primer mix. TCRdb independently ran MiXCR on the 5' RACE reads; one entry per CDR3 protein. There are 660,000 or so distinct CDR3 sequences in the sample; roughly three fifths occur only once, and 30% to 45% lies in the top ten. Sequences were obtained from blood. These receptor sequences come from a man aged 55-75 years in good health.

In nucleotides, the CDR3 is TGTGCCAGCAGTTCAACGGGGACTAGCTTCAATGAGCAGTTCTTC. This encodes CASSSTGTSFNEQFF. This sequence joins TRBV14 and TRBJ2-1; TRBD2 agrees at 9 bases. The CDR3 covers 15 residues. V dropped 6 bases and J dropped 6; count of bases not matched to a gene: 9. CDR1 is SGHDN and CDR2 is FVKESK in the germline V gene.

The rearrangement links TRBV11-2 to TRBJ2-4; 8 nucleotides match TRBD1. The DNA matches TRBJ2-7 better at its end, which makes the J call doubtful. Germline lookup yields CDR1 SGHAT and CDR2 FQNNGV. CDR3 length equals 15 residues. The CDR3 reads CASSPPWTGTHEQYF. CDR3 bases: TGTGCCAGCAGCCCTCCCTGGACAGGGACCCACGAGCAGTACTTC.

This clonotype was seen a single time. V is TRBV29-1 and J is TRBJ2-3; D is perhaps TRBD1 or TRBD2 (5 bases each). The CDR3 runs to 13 residues. The germline V gene encodes CDR1 SQVTM and CDR2 ANQGSEA. Trimming removed 7 bases at V and 8 bases at J, with 19 bases between. The CDR3 sequence is CSADDGSRGTQYF. The CDR3 region has the DNA TGCAGCGCTGATGACGGATCGAGGGGTACGCAGTATTTT.